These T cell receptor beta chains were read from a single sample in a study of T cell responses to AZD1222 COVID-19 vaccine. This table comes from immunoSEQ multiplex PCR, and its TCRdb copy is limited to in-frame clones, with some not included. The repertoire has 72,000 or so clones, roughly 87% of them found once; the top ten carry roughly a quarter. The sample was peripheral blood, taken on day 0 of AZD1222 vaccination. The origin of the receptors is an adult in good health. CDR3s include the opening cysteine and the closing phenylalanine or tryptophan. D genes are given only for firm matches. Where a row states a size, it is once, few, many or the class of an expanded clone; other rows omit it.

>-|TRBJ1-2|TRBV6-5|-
TGTGCCAGCAGAACCGGGACGCTCTATGGCTACACCTTC
CASRTGTLYGYTF
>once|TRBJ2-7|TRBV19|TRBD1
TGTGCCAGTAGTTCGGAGGACAGGGGATTGAGCTACGAGCAGTACTTC
CASSSEDRGLSYEQYF
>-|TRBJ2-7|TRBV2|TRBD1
TGTGCCAGCAGTGCCAACAGGGGGAACGAGCAGTACTTC
CASSANRGNEQYF
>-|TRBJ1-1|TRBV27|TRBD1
TGTGCCAGCAGGAACAGGGGGAACACTGAAGCTTTCTTT
CASRNRGNTEAFF
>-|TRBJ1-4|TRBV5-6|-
TGTGCCAGCAAAGAGGCGGGGGAAAAACTGTTTTTT
CASKEAGEKLFF
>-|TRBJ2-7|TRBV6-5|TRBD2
TGTGCCAGCCGGACTAGCGGGACCCACGAGCAGTACTTC
CASRTSGTHEQYF
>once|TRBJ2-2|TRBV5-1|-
TGCGCCAGCAGCCCAGCGGGACAGAACACCGGGGAGCTGTTTTTT
CASSPAGQNTGELFF
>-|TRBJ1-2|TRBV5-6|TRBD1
TGTGCCAGCAGCTCGACAGGGTATGGCTACACCTTC
CASSSTGYGYTF
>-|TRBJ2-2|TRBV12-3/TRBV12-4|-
TGTGCCAGCACTAATAGCGTCGCCGGGGAGCTGTTTTTT
CASTNSVAGELFF
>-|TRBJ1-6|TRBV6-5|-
TGTGCCAGCAGTTACTCGAGGACTGTTGAATCACCCCTCCACTTT
CASSYSRTVESPLHF
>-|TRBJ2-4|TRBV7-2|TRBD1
TGTGCCAGCAGCTTACGGACAGGTTCCCAAAACATTCAGTACTTC
CASSLRTGSQNIQYF
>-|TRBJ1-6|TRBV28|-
TGTGCCAGCAGTTTCCCCCCCAGGGGCGTATGGTTTTCACCCCTCCACTTT
CASSFPPRGVWFSPLHF
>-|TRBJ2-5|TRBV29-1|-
TGCAGCGTCCAGAGATTGTACCAAGAGACCCAGTACTTC
CSVQRLYQETQYF
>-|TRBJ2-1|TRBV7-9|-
TGTGCCAGCAGCTTAACGCGGGAGCAGTTCTTC
CASSLTREQFF
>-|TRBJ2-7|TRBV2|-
TGTGCCAGCAGTGAAAGGGACAACAGGCAGTACTTC
CASSERDNRQYF
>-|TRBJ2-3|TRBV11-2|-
TGTGCCAGCAGCTTAGATCTCGGGGCGACCCTATTAGATACGCAGTATTTT
CASSLDLGATLLDTQYF
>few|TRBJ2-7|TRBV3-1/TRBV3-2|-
TGTGCCAGCAGCCTGGCCTCCTACGAGCAGTACTTC
CASSLASYEQYF
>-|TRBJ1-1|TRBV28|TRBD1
TGTGCCAGCAGCCGTAGACAGGGTAAAACTGAAGCTTTCTTT
CASSRRQGKTEAFF
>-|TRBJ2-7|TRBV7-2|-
TGTGCCAGCAGCTTAGAAGGACCAGTCTCGAACGAGCAGTACTTC
CASSLEGPVSNEQYF
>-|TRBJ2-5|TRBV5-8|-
TGTGCCAGCCTCCGAGGGGAGACCCAGTACTTC
CASLRGETQYF
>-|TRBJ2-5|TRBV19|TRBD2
TGTGCCAGTAGTTCCCCAAGGACTAGCGGGAGAGGGGAGACCCAGTACTTC
CASSSPRTSGRGETQYF
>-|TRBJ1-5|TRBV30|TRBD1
TGTGCCTGGAGTACGCAGGGGGCGGGTGAGCCCCAGCATTTT
CAWSTQGAGEPQHF
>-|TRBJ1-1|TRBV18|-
TGTGCCAGCTCACCTTTCAACGGTAACACTGAAGCTTTCTTT
CASSPFNGNTEAFF
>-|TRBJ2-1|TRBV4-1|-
TGCGCCAGCAGCCCCTTTGGGGGCCGAAGAAATGAGCAGTTCTTC
CASSPFGGRRNEQFF
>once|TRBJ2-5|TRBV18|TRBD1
TGTGCCAGCTCCCGGGGTCTGACAGGGGCCGGGCAAGAGACCCAGTACTTC
CASSRGLTGAGQETQYF
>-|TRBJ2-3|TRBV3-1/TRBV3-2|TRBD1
TGTGCCAGCAGCCAAGACCCGGGACAGGGAGCAGATACGCAGTATTTT
CASSQDPGQGADTQYF
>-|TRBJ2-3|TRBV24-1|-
TGTGCCACCAGTGACCCGGGCAGTGCTAGCACAGATACGCAGTATTTT
CATSDPGSASTDTQYF
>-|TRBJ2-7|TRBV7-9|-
TGTGCCAGCAGCTTAGGTCGGGGGACCGGAGATTACGAGCAGTACTTC
CASSLGRGTGDYEQYF
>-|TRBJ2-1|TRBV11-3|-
TGTGCCAGCAGCTTAGGTGACAATGAGCAGTTCTTC
CASSLGDNEQFF
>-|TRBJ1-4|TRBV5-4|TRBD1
TGTGCCAGCAGCCAGGACAGGGGGAATGAAAAACTGTTTTTT
CASSQDRGNEKLFF
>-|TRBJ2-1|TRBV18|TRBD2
TGTGCCAGCTCACCACCGGGGAGCGGGGTCACCTTTCAGTTCTTC
CASSPPGSGVTFQFF
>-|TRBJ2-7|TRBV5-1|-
TGCGCCAGCAGCTTAACAGGGTGGGAGCAGTACTTC
CASSLTGWEQYF
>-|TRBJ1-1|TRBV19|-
TGTGCCAGTAGTGACCTTTCAGGCACTGAAGCTTTCTTT
CASSDLSGTEAFF
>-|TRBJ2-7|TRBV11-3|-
TGTGCCAGCAGCCCTTCAAAGCATGAGCAGTACTTC
CASSPSKHEQYF
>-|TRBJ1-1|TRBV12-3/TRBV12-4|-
TGTGCCAGCAGTTTAGGTCCAAACACTGAAGCTTTCTTT
CASSLGPNTEAFF
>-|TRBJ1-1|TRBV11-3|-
TGTGCCAGCAGCTTGTCCAGAGGTAACACTGAAGCTTTCTTT
CASSLSRGNTEAFF
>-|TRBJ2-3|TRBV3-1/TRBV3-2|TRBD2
TGTGCCAGCAGGGACACTAGCGGCACAGATACGCAGTATTTT
CASRDTSGTDTQYF